Each of the 25 T cell receptor beta chains below was sequenced from the same sample in a study of blood T cell repertoires in COVID-19. Profiling relied on immunoSEQ multiplex PCR, and the TCRdb table lists in-frame clones only, not all of them. The top ten hold 8.4% of the sample, which has some 30,000 clones, about nine tenths seen once. Source material: peripheral blood. The receptors shown here come from an older man with active or convalescent COVID-19.

This clone was seen a handful of times. The rearrangement joins TRBV19 to TRBJ2-1; 8 positions match TRBD1. This CDR3 comprises 15 residues. V shed 7 bases, J shed 7 bases, and the junction held 12 bases outside the gene matches. Germline-derived CDR1 and CDR2 are LNHDA and SQIVND (reference sequence). The CDR3 reads CASTNLDRDTNEQFF. CDR3 coding DNA: TGTGCCAGTACCAACTTGGACAGGGACACGAATGAGCAGTTCTTC.

This clone has a single count. CDR3: CASIWGTGRYEQYF. The CDR3 DNA sequence: TGTGCCAGCATCTGGGGGACAGGGAGGTACGAGCAGTACTTC. The chain carries TRBV6-6 and TRBJ2-7, with 9 positions matching TRBD1. Trimming at V came to 7 bases and at J to 4 bases, leaving 8 bases not matched to a gene. The CDR3 loop spans 14 amino acids. Looked up from germline, CDR1 is MNHNY and CDR2 is SVGAGI (reference sequence).

This chain uses TRBV7-9 with TRBJ2-1; a possible D gene is TRBD2 (5 bases). The ends were cut back, 3 bases at V and 6 bases at J, with 15 bases in the middle. The length of the CDR3 is 15 residues. CDR1 and CDR2 (germline): SEHNR, FQNEAQ (reference sequence). CDR3 region: CASSFRTGYGNEQFF. The CDR3 DNA follows: TGTGCCAGCAGCTTCCGTACGGGATACGGCAATGAGCAGTTCTTC. Looking up the rest from reference TRBV7-9 and TRBJ2-1 gives the full variable domain: DTGVSQNPRHKITKRGQNVTFRCDPISEHNRLYWYRQTLGQGPEFLTYFQNEAQLEKSRLLSDRFSAERPKGSFSTLEIQRTEQGDSAMYLCASSFRTGYGNEQFFGPGTRLTVL.

The chain recombines TRBV3-1 (or the pseudogene TRBV3-2) with TRBJ1-2, with a possible D match to TRBD1 (6 bases). V lost 4 bases, J lost 7 bases, and 13 bases lay in between. This CDR3 comprises 13 residues. The germline V gene encodes CDR1 LGHDT and CDR2 YNNKEL (reference sequence). CDR3 DNA sequence: TGTGCCAGCAGCCCATCTAGGGGGAGTGGCTACACCTTC. It specifies CASSPSRGSGYTF.

This rearrangement joins TRBV7-2 to TRBJ1-2, with no clear D. The CDR3 totals 12 residues. Germline V lookup: CDR1 SGHTA, CDR2 FQGNSA. V lost 5 bases to trimming and J lost 8 bases, with 12 bases between them. CDR3 DNA: TGTGCCAGCAGCCTTGGGCCTTTGGGCTACACCTTC. Translation: CASSLGPLGYTF. The full variable domain, with the rest looked up from reference TRBV7-2 and TRBJ1-2, is GAGVSQSPSNKVTEKGKDVELRCDPISGHTALYWYRQSLGQGLEFLIYFQGNSAPDKSGLPSDRFSAERTGGSVSTLTIQRTQQEDSAVYLCASSLGPLGYTFGSGTRLTVV.

CDR3 DNA: TGTGCCATCAGTGACTACGGGAGTAACTATGGCTACACCTTC. It specifies CAISDYGSNYGYTF. V is TRBV10-3 and J is TRBJ1-2; D call uncertain. The CDR3 length is 14 residues. Per the germline V gene, CDR1 is ENHRY and CDR2 is SYGVKD. V was trimmed by 3 bases and J by 1 base, leaving 9 bases between them.

The chain employs TRBV27 and TRBJ2-2; TRBD2 matches 7 bases. Looked up from germline, CDR1 is MNHEY and CDR2 is SMNVEV (reference sequence). The CDR3 runs 17 residues. V lost 0 bases and J lost 5; bases outside the gene matches: 9. This chain's CDR3 is CASSLSRLQGGTGELFF. CDR3 coding DNA: TGTGCCAGCAGTTTATCTCGTCTGCAGGGAGGGACCGGGGAGCTGTTTTTT.

This chain links TRBV24-1 with TRBJ2-7; 11 positions match TRBD1. CDR3 length equals 15 residues. V shed 9 bases and J 2 bases; nucleotides not matched to a gene: 8. The germline V gene encodes CDR1 KGHDR and CDR2 SFDVKD. Here the CDR3 reads CATASGQGVAYEQYF. The DNA of the CDR3 is TGTGCCACCGCATCGGGACAGGGGGTTGCCTACGAGCAGTACTTC.

The chain links TRBV10-3 to TRBJ2-1; tentative D call: TRBD2 (5 bases). Trimming cost V 2 bases and J 6 bases, with 17 bases left between them. This CDR3 has 16 residues. Germline V gene lookup returns CDR1 ENHRY and CDR2 SYGVKD. The CDR3 DNA follows: TGTGCCATCAGTGAGCCGAGGGTAGCGAGGTTCAATGAGCAGTTCTTC. This gives the protein CAISEPRVARFNEQFF.

This clone was found a few times. For the CDR3, the DNA is TGTGCCAGCAGCCTATCAGGGAATGGCTATGGCTACACCTTC. It translates to CASSLSGNGYGYTF. The chain employs TRBV6-4 and TRBJ1-2; D is perhaps TRBD1 (5 bases). The V gene lost 6 bases and the J gene lost 4 bases, with 15 bases spanning the gap. Germline CDR1 is MRHNA and CDR2 is SNTAGT. The length of the CDR3 is 14 residues.

This clone was seen more than once but under ten times. The rearrangement joins TRBV6-2 or TRBV6-3 to TRBJ2-1, with 9 bases that match TRBD1. CDR3 size: 16 residues. Trimming at V came to 2 bases and at J to 10 bases, leaving 12 bases not matched to a gene. CDR1 and CDR2 (germline): MNHEY, SVGEGT. Here the CDR3 reads CASSYPQGAVSAEQFF. CDR3 nucleotides: TGTGCCAGCAGTTACCCACAGGGGGCCGTAAGTGCCGAGCAGTTCTTC.

The chain has TRBV12-3 or TRBV12-4 and TRBJ1-1, with 9 bases lining up with TRBD1. Trimming cost V 5 bases and J 11 bases; bases outside gene matches: 9. This CDR3 region has 13 residues. DNA of the CDR3: TGTGCCAGCAGTGACGGACAGGGGTTGGGGGCTTTCTTT. This encodes CASSDGQGLGAFF.

CDR3 amino acids: CASSKNTEAFF. CDR3 DNA sequence: TGTGCCAGCAGTAAGAACACTGAAGCTTTCTTT. The chain uses TRBV13 and TRBJ1-1; D uncertain. Between the trimmed V and J ends, which lost 6 bases and 1 base, there was a span of 3 bases. Per germline, CDR1 PRHDT and CDR2 FYEKMQ (reference sequence). This CDR3 spans 11 amino acids.

This clone was seen a single time. The rearrangement links TRBV29-1 to TRBJ2-7; 7 bases are a match to TRBD1. The V and J ends lost 6 bases and 0 bases, in that order; junction bases with no gene match: 8. The CDR3 sequence is 14 residues long. Per the germline V gene, CDR1 is SQVTM and CDR2 is ANQGSEA. The CDR3 protein is CSVSLDRYSYEQYF. DNA of the CDR3: TGCAGCGTCAGCCTGGACAGGTACTCCTACGAGCAGTACTTC.

The V gene is TRBV18, the J gene TRBJ1-2; maybe TRBD1 (5 bases). The CDR3 consists of 14 residues. Germline V gene lookup returns CDR1 KGHSH and CDR2 LQKENI. Deletions cut 3 bases from V and 3 bases from J, with 11 bases between. Here the CDR3 reads CASSPEGQDYGYTF. The CDR3, as DNA: TGTGCCAGCTCACCGGAGGGGCAGGACTATGGCTACACCTTC.

The chain has TRBV18 and TRBJ1-1; D remains unclear. CDR3 size: 13 residues. Between the trimmed V and J ends, which lost 6 bases and 1 base, there was a span of 9 bases. Germline CDR1 and CDR2: KGHSH and LQKENI. The CDR3 coding sequence is TGTGCCAGCTCCCAAGAGGGGAACACTGAAGCTTTCTTT. This translates into CASSQEGNTEAFF.

The rearrangement links TRBV5-1 to TRBJ2-5; 11 positions agree with TRBD2. From germline, CDR1 is SGHRS and CDR2 YFSETQ. The CDR3 has 16 residues. With 0 bases clipped from V and 5 bases from J, the junction kept 6 bases outside the gene matches. CDR3: CASSLVAGGPQETQYF. As DNA, the CDR3 is TGCGCCAGCAGCTTGGTAGCGGGGGGGCCGCAGGAGACCCAGTACTTC.

The chain has TRBV7-6 and TRBJ2-5, with D possibly matching TRBD1 (5 bases). Per germline, CDR1 SGHVS and CDR2 FNYEAQ. CDR3 length equals 15 residues. Deletions cut 1 base from V and 5 bases from J, with 14 bases between. This CDR3 is CASSLDQGTAETQYF. The CDR3 nucleotides are TGTGCCAGCAGCTTAGATCAGGGAACGGCGGAGACCCAGTACTTC.

This rearrangement joins TRBV7-2 to TRBJ2-2, with D hard to call. V dropped 3 bases and J dropped 6 bases, with 8 bases sitting between them. This CDR3 is 13 amino acids long. Germline loops: CDR1 SGHTA, CDR2 FQGNSA. This CDR3 is CASSFTKPGELFF. CDR3 bases: TGTGCCAGCAGCTTTACTAAACCCGGGGAGCTGTTTTTT. The full variable domain, rest sourced from reference TRBV7-2 and TRBJ2-2, is GAGVSQSPSNKVTEKGKDVELRCDPISGHTALYWYRQSLGQGLEFLIYFQGNSAPDKSGLPSDRFSAERTGGSVSTLTIQRTQQEDSAVYLCASSFTKPGELFFGEGSRLTVL.

The chain uses TRBV6-5 and TRBJ2-5; no definite D call. The V gene lost 4 bases and the J gene lost 1 base, with 7 bases spanning the gap. The germline V gene has CDR1 MNHEY and CDR2 SVGAGI. The CDR3 length is 13 residues. In DNA, the CDR3 is TGTGCCAGCAGTTCGCCGGTCCAAGAGACCCAGTACTTC. As protein: CASSSPVQETQYF.

The chain joins TRBV29-1 to TRBJ1-4, with TRBD1 identical over 7 bases. The CDR3 totals 14 residues. Germline V gene data show CDR1 as SQVTM and CDR2 as ANQGSEA. Trimming took 3 bases from V and 5 from J; bases not matched to a gene: 6. The CDR3 region has the DNA TGCAGCGTTGAGACGACAGGGCTGAATGAAAAACTGTTTTTT. This sequence encodes CSVETTGLNEKLFF.

V usage is TRBV30 and J usage is TRBJ1-4; 7 positions match TRBD1. CDR1 and CDR2 from the germline V gene are GTSNPN and SVGIG (reference sequence). This CDR3 region has 17 residues. The trim removed 3 bases at V and 7 bases at J, leaving 17 bases unmatched. The CDR3, as DNA: TGTGCCTGGAGACCTCCAGGGGGTTCACTTAATATTGAAAAACTGTTTTTT. Protein product: CAWRPPGGSLNIEKLFF.

J is TRBJ1-2 and V is TRBV30, with a possible D match to TRBD1 (5 bases). Germline V CDR1 and CDR2: GTSNPN, SVGIG (reference sequence). Trimming cost V 2 bases and J 4 bases, with 14 bases left between them. The CDR3 has 14 residues. CDR3 DNA sequence: TGTGCCTGGAGTCTGGGGGGACTCTCCTATGGCTACACCTTC. Amino acids: CAWSLGGLSYGYTF.

This clone was counted a few times. This chain links TRBV9 with TRBJ2-1; D might be TRBD2 (6 bases). The ends were cut back, 2 bases at V and 10 bases at J, with 13 bases in the middle. Germline lookup yields CDR1 SGDLS and CDR2 YYNGEE. This CDR3 has 13 residues. The CDR3 is CASSVRGSGEQFF. In nucleotides, the CDR3 is TGTGCCAGCAGCGTCCGAGGTAGCGGAGAGCAGTTCTTC.

This sequence joins TRBV5-4 and TRBJ1-1; a weak D match, TRBD1 (6 bases). V was shortened by 4 bases and J by 0 bases, with 7 bases between the two germline ends. The CDR3 sequence is 13 residues long. Germline loops: CDR1 SGHNT, CDR2 YYREEE (reference sequence). The DNA for the CDR3 is TGTGCCAGCAGCCCAGGGGTGAACACTGAAGCTTTCTTT. Protein sequence: CASSPGVNTEAFF.